These 23 T cell receptor beta chains originate from one sample sequenced in a study of OX40 agonist ivuxolimab in advanced cancers. The library came from the immunoSEQ multiplex PCR assay. In TCRdb, the immuneACCESS table is reduced to in-frame sequences with V and J assigned. These tables do not hold every clone; where another copy was compared, an unresolved V gene accounts for under half, and the others remain unexplained. Present in this sample are about 61,000 clones, about 86% of which were seen just once. 0.55% of the sample belongs to the ten largest clones. Specimen: CD4+ or CD8+ T cells sorted from blood, collected in a trial of the OX40 agonist ivuxolimab. Receptor source: an adult with an advanced solid tumor such as melanoma, head and neck, liver or kidney cancer.

The rearrangement uses TRBV30 and TRBJ2-6; 9 bases are shared with TRBD1. CDR1 and CDR2 from the germline V gene are GTSNPN and SVGIG (reference sequence). CDR3 length: 18 amino acids. Germline trimming cut 5 bases from V and 0 bases from J; bases unmatched to any gene: 11. The CDR3: CAWSSYIQGASGANVLTF. DNA of the CDR3: TGTGCCTGGTCCTCTTATATACAGGGGGCCTCTGGGGCCAACGTCCTGACTTTC. The whole variable domain, remainder taken from reference TRBV30 and TRBJ2-6, is SQTIHQWPATLVQPVGSPLSLECTVEGTSNPNLYWYRQAAGRGLQLLFYSVGIGQISSEVPQNLSASRPQDRQFILSSKKLLLSDSGFYLCAWSSYIQGASGANVLTFGAGSRLTVL.

The chain has TRBV18 and TRBJ1-4; D unresolved. Germline V gives CDR1 KGHSH, CDR2 LQKENI. The CDR3 runs to 14 residues. V was pared by 2 bases and J by 3 bases, with 7 bases between. In DNA form, the CDR3 reads TGTGCCAGCTCACCAGTATGGGCTAATGAAAAACTGTTTTTT. Translating it yields CASSPVWANEKLFF.

The gene calls are TRBV18 and TRBJ2-5, with D possibly matching TRBD1 (5 bases). The V end lost 0 bases, the J end lost 5 bases, and 10 bases lay between the germline ends. The CDR3 is made up of 14 amino acids. Germline V gene lookup returns CDR1 KGHSH and CDR2 LQKENI. The DNA for the CDR3 is TGTGCCAGCTCACCACCGGGGCCTGGGGAGACCCAGTACTTC. Residues: CASSPPGPGETQYF.

This clone was picked up one time. The J gene is TRBJ1-1, the V gene TRBV6-5; tentative D call: TRBD1 (5 bases). The CDR3 contains 16 residues. Germline V gene sequence: CDR1 MNHEY, CDR2 SVGAGI. V lost 2 bases to trimming and J lost 3 bases, with 16 bases between them. The CDR3, as DNA: TGTGCCAGCAGTTACGCCGAACAGGTAGTCGACACTGAAGCTTTCTTT. Translating it yields CASSYAEQVVDTEAFF.

The rearrangement links TRBV10-1 to TRBJ2-2, with D hard to call. Looked up from germline, CDR1 is WNHNN and CDR2 is SYGVQD (reference sequence). Trimming left V 2 bases short and J 7 bases short, with 8 bases between. The CDR3 contains 13 residues. CDR3 sequence (DNA): TGCGCCAGCAGTGAGGTCGGTGTCGGGGAGCTGTTTTTT. Amino acid sequence: CASSEVGVGELFF.

A single count supports this clone. The rearrangement uses TRBV4-2 and TRBJ2-3, with D perhaps TRBD1 or TRBD2 (5 bases each). Germline CDR1 and CDR2: LGHNA and YNFKEQ. V was clipped by 0 bases and J by 2 bases, with 24 bases between them. The CDR3 length is 20 residues. The CDR3 region is CASSQDLPTGLPRPTDTQYF. Here the CDR3 DNA reads TGTGCCAGCAGCCAAGATCTCCCGACGGGGCTCCCCCGTCCCACAGATACGCAGTATTTT.

The CDR3 DNA sequence: TGTGCCAGTAGTATGGTCGGAGGGGTCGGTTCCTACGAGCAGTACTTC. Protein sequence: CASSMVGGVGSYEQYF. The chain recombines TRBV19 with TRBJ2-7; possibly TRBD2 for D (6 bases). V lost 3 bases, J lost 1 base, and 16 bases lay in between. The CDR3 length is 16 residues. The V gene's germline CDR1 is LNHDA and CDR2 SQIVND (reference sequence).

The chain is built from TRBV6-4 and TRBJ1-3; tentatively, D is TRBD1 (5 bases). This CDR3 is built from 15 residues. V shed 6 bases and J shed 2 bases, with 14 bases lying between them. Germline CDR1 and CDR2: MRHNA and SNTAGT. The CDR3 spells CASSGGTGAGNTIYF. The CDR3 bases are TGTGCCAGCAGCGGGGGGACTGGGGCTGGAAACACCATATATTTT.

This chain uses TRBV7-2 with TRBJ1-5; TRBD1 agrees at 9 bases. The CDR3 is made up of 15 amino acids. V gave up 0 bases and J gave up 6 bases; unmatched junction bases: 3. Germline V CDR1 and CDR2: SGHTA, FQGNSA. The CDR3 here is CASSLAQGAGQPQHF. As DNA, the CDR3 is TGTGCCAGCAGCTTAGCACAGGGGGCTGGTCAGCCCCAGCATTTT.

V usage is TRBV7-2 and J usage is TRBJ1-4; possibly TRBD1 for D (5 bases). The germline V gene has CDR1 SGHTA and CDR2 FQGNSA. V lost 1 base, J lost 3 bases, and 9 bases lay in between. The CDR3 has 15 residues. Here the CDR3 reads CASSLGGRANEKLFF. DNA of the CDR3: TGTGCCAGCAGCTTAGGGGGGAGGGCTAATGAAAAACTGTTTTTT.

The chain couples TRBV5-8 to TRBJ1-1; D is perhaps TRBD1 (5 bases). The CDR3 length is 15 residues. The V gene's germline CDR1 is SGHTS and CDR2 YDEGEE. V gave up 5 bases and J gave up 0 bases, with 14 bases separating them. The CDR3 region has the DNA TGTGCCAGCAGACGGGGGGTGGGCATGAACACTGAAGCTTTCTTT. Translating it yields CASRRGVGMNTEAFF.

This clone showed up just once. This chain links TRBV6-5 with TRBJ2-7; D gene ambiguous. Germline V gene lookup returns CDR1 MNHEY and CDR2 SVGAGI. Trimming took 5 bases from V and 0 from J, leaving 8 bases between them. The CDR3 consists of 13 residues. CDR3 coding DNA: TGTGCCAGCAGTGAATACCCCTCCTACGAGCAGTACTTC. Translated: CASSEYPSYEQYF.

This clone was seen a few times. This chain connects TRBV19 to TRBJ2-7, with D possibly being TRBD2 (6 bases). This CDR3 is 15 amino acids long. V lost 1 base, J lost 4 bases, and 14 bases lay in between. Looked up from germline, CDR1 is LNHDA and CDR2 is SQIVND (reference sequence). CDR3 bases: TGTGCCAGTAGTATAGGTTCGGGAGTACGATACGAGCAGTACTTC. Its translation: CASSIGSGVRYEQYF.

This chain connects TRBV7-9 to TRBJ2-5; 12 positions match TRBD1. V trimming: 5 bases; J trimming: 14 bases; junction bases outside the gene matches: 12. The CDR3 totals 14 residues. Germline CDR1 SEHNR, CDR2 FQNEAQ (reference sequence). CDR3 DNA sequence: TGTGCCAGCAGCCCCGGGACAGGGGGCGCGGGGGAATACTTC. Protein sequence: CASSPGTGGAGEYF.

The V and J genes are TRBV11-2 and TRBJ2-2; D possibly corresponds to TRBD1 (5 bases). The CDR3 is 16 residues long. Trimming removed 1 base at V and 0 bases at J, with 9 bases between. CDR1 is SGHAT, CDR2 FQNNGV, per germline. The DNA for the CDR3 is TGTGCCAGCAGCTTAGGACAGTTCGCGAACACCGGGGAGCTGTTTTTT. As protein: CASSLGQFANTGELFF.

Worth noting for this clone: The identical CDR3 is also encoded by other nucleotide sequences in the sample. V usage is TRBV5-1 and J usage is TRBJ2-2; D not certain. CDR3 size: 16 residues. V gave up 1 base and J gave up 2 bases, with 12 bases separating them. Looked up from germline, CDR1 is SGHRS and CDR2 is YFSETQ. CDR3 region: CASSLFPGVNTGELFF. The DNA of the CDR3 is TGCGCCAGCAGCTTGTTTCCGGGTGTCAACACCGGGGAGCTGTTTTTT.

This sequence joins TRBV15 and TRBJ2-5, with 8 bases that match TRBD1. In germline, CDR1 is LNHNV, CDR2 YYDKDF (reference sequence). After removal of 1 base from V and 4 bases from J, the junction contained 5 bases not matched to a gene. The CDR3 covers 15 residues. CDR3 coding DNA: TGTGCCACCAGCAGAGTAACAGGGGGAGCAGAGACCCAGTACTTC. Its protein product is CATSRVTGGAETQYF.

DNA of the CDR3: TGTGCCAGTAGTAAGCCGGGACGGATGAACACTGAAGCTTTCTTT. Its translation: CASSKPGRMNTEAFF. The V gene is TRBV19, the J gene TRBJ1-1, with D possibly TRBD1 on 5 matching bases. The CDR3 is made up of 15 amino acids. Germline values: CDR1 LNHDA, CDR2 SQIVND (reference sequence). V was pared by 4 bases and J by 0 bases, with 12 bases between.

The rearrangement uses TRBV28 and TRBJ2-3; TRBD2 might be the D (6 bases). Germline V gene lookup returns CDR1 MDHEN and CDR2 SYDVKM. CDR3 length: 12 amino acids. Trimming stripped 11 bases from V and 2 bases from J, with 11 bases between. In DNA, the CDR3 is TGTGCCGGTGGAGGGCCCACAGATACGCAGTATTTT. Amino acids: CAGGGPTDTQYF.

The chain couples TRBV19 to TRBJ2-2; 7 bases align to TRBD1. Germline V gene data show CDR1 as LNHDA and CDR2 as SQIVND (reference sequence). The length of the CDR3 is 15 residues. J lost 2 bases, V lost 6 bases, and 6 bases had no gene match. As DNA, the CDR3 is TGTGCCAGTAGCCCAGACAGGGCTAACACCGGGGAGCTGTTTTTT. Amino acid sequence: CASSPDRANTGELFF.

V usage is TRBV19 and J usage is TRBJ1-5; D gene unclear. Trimming took 5 bases from V and 7 from J, leaving 12 bases between them. Germline V gene sequence: CDR1 LNHDA, CDR2 SQIVND (reference sequence). The CDR3 is 13 amino acids. The CDR3 region is CASSLLIGQPQHF. Written as DNA, the CDR3 is TGTGCCAGTAGTTTATTAATTGGGCAGCCCCAGCATTTT.

This clone was detected only once. The rearrangement uses TRBV27 and TRBJ1-2; D may be TRBD1 (6 bases). Germline V gene sequence: CDR1 MNHEY, CDR2 SMNVEV (reference sequence). The V end lost 8 bases, the J end lost 6 bases, and 19 bases lay between the germline ends. The CDR3 runs to 14 residues. The CDR3 nucleotides read TGTGCCAGCGGCTCGCGGACAGAGCTTCATGGCTACACCTTC. This gives the protein CASGSRTELHGYTF.

The chain combines TRBV6-5 with TRBJ2-5, with a tentative D call TRBD2 (5 bases). The CDR3 contains 14 residues. Trimming took off 7 bases at V and 5 bases at J, with 17 bases between the two ends. Germline CDR1 and CDR2: MNHEY and SVGAGI. The CDR3 sequence is CASKRMRTGETQYF. Here the CDR3 DNA reads TGTGCCAGCAAGAGGATGCGGACTGGCGAGACCCAGTACTTC.